A selection of T cell receptor beta chains follows, all from one sample in a study of OX40 agonist ivuxolimab in advanced cancers. The method was immunoSEQ multiplex PCR; TCRdb's version includes in-frame clones alone and lacks a portion of them. Of roughly 92,000 clones listed, about 92% were seen once; the top ten hold 3% to 4%. Sequencing was performed on CD4+ or CD8+ T cells sorted from blood, taken in a trial of the OX40 agonist ivuxolimab. The receptors come from an adult with an advanced solid tumor such as melanoma, head and neck, liver or kidney cancer. Both conserved end residues are part of each CDR3. The D gene is left open where the match is weak. The size field is filled for only some rows; it gives once, few, many or a size class.

J gene	clone size	D gene	V gene	CDR3 DNA	CDR3 protein
TRBJ1-5	.	TRBD1	TRBV19	TGTGCCAGTAGTATTTGGGGACAGGGGAATCAGCCCCAGCATTTT	CASSIWGQGNQPQHF
TRBJ1-2	.	.	TRBV15	TGTGCCACCAGCAGAGATCAGATACCGGTCGACCCGCCGGCGGGCAGACTAGTCTATGGCTACACCTTC	CATSRDQIPVDPPAGRLVYGYTF
TRBJ2-1	.	.	TRBV7-6	TGTGCCAGCAGCTTAGGGTGGACCCCCCAGTTCTTC	CASSLGWTPQFF
TRBJ1-2	few	TRBD1	TRBV9	TGTGCCAGCAGCGCTGAGAGAGGACAGGGGTACTATGGCTACACCTTC	CASSAERGQGYYGYTF
TRBJ2-5	.	.	TRBV11-2	TGTGCCAGCAGCTCCTACAGCCAAGAGACCCAGTACTTC	CASSSYSQETQYF
TRBJ2-2	.	.	TRBV4-3	TGCGCCAGCAGCCCGACGACAGGATTTGACGGGGAGCTGTTTTTT	CASSPTTGFDGELFF
TRBJ1-2	.	.	TRBV10-1	TGCGCCAGCAGCGTCGGATCTAACTATGGCTACACCTTC	CASSVGSNYGYTF
TRBJ1-2	.	.	TRBV4-3	TGCGCCAGCAGCCACCTTGGGGGTGTAGGTGGCTACACCTTC	CASSHLGGVGGYTF
TRBJ2-1	.	TRBD2	TRBV11-3	TGTGCCAGCAGCTTAAAAGCGGGAGGATCCAATGAGCAGTTCTTC	CASSLKAGGSNEQFF
TRBJ2-7	.	TRBD1	TRBV11-3	TGTGCCAGCAGCGGGACAGGGGAGCCCGAGCAGTACTTC	CASSGTGEPEQYF
TRBJ1-2	.	.	TRBV27	TGTGCCAGCAGTTTATCCAGGGTCCATGGCTACACCTTC	CASSLSRVHGYTF
TRBJ2-7	.	.	TRBV28	TGTGCCAGCAGTTTAAATGCCTACGAGCAGTACTTC	CASSLNAYEQYF
TRBJ1-2	.	.	TRBV19	TGTGCCAGTAGTATAGATTTGCAGGCTACAGGGTATGGCTACACCTTC	CASSIDLQATGYGYTF
TRBJ1-2	.	.	TRBV6-1	TGTGCCAGCAGTGAATACCCAGGGTCCTATGGCTACACCTTC	CASSEYPGSYGYTF
TRBJ2-2	.	.	TRBV4-2	TGTGCCAGCAGCCAAGTGACTCTTTGGGGGGCGCCCATCGGGGAGCTGTTTTTT	CASSQVTLWGAPIGELFF
TRBJ1-1	.	.	TRBV5-6	TGTGCCAGCAGCTTCCAGGGCGCTGAAGCTTTCTTT	CASSFQGAEAFF
TRBJ2-7	.	TRBD1	TRBV19	TGTGCCAGTAGTCCGACAGGGGGCTACGAGCAGTACTTC	CASSPTGGYEQYF
TRBJ1-1	.	.	TRBV9	TGTGCCAGCAGCCCCCCCCTAGGGGAACCTGAAGCTTTCTTT	CASSPPLGEPEAFF
TRBJ2-7	.	.	TRBV25-1	TGTGCCAGCAGTGCCCACATCTACGAGCAGTACTTC	CASSAHIYEQYF
TRBJ2-1	.	.	TRBV5-1	TGCGCCAGCAGCTCCGGCATACAGGGAATCAATGAGCAGTTCTTC	CASSSGIQGINEQFF
TRBJ1-1	.	.	TRBV5-4	TGTGCCAGCAGTCAGGTTGGTAACGTTGAAGCTTTCTTT	CASSQVGNVEAFF
TRBJ2-5	.	TRBD1	TRBV19	TGTGCCAGTAGTATTCGACAGGGAGAGACCCAGTACTTC	CASSIRQGETQYF
TRBJ2-7	.	.	TRBV7-9	TGTGCCAGCAGCCCAGAACTAGCTCCTTGGAACGAGCAGTACTTC	CASSPELAPWNEQYF
TRBJ2-1	.	.	TRBV7-2	TGTGCCAGCAGCCCTGCCGGGACACCCACTTACAATGAGCAGTTCTTC	CASSPAGTPTYNEQFF
TRBJ2-7	.	TRBD2	TRBV7-8	TGTGCCAGCAGCTTAGGGGGACTAGCCTTGGAGCAGTACTTC	CASSLGGLALEQYF
TRBJ2-3	.	.	TRBV9	TGTGCCAGCAGCGTAGTACCTCAGGGGTCAGGAGATACGCAGTATTTT	CASSVVPQGSGDTQYF
TRBJ1-2	once	.	TRBV5-8	TGTGCCAGCAGCTACCTCACGGAAAGCTATGGCTACACCTTC	CASSYLTESYGYTF
TRBJ2-7	.	TRBD2	TRBV6-5	TGTGCCAGCAGAGACGAGAGCGGGGGGGCCTACGAGCAGTACTTC	CASRDESGGAYEQYF
TRBJ2-7	.	TRBD2	TRBV27	TGTGCCAGCAGTTTCGCGGGAGGGGCTTACGAGCAGTACTTC	CASSFAGGAYEQYF
TRBJ1-1	.	.	TRBV11-3	TGTGCCAGCAGCTCCAGGGTGCGTACTGAAGCTTTCTTT	CASSSRVRTEAFF
TRBJ2-7	.	TRBD1	TRBV25-1	TGTGCCAGCAGTGAGGGACAGGGACGAATTTACGAGCAGTACTTC	CASSEGQGRIYEQYF
TRBJ2-5	.	.	TRBV7-2	TGTGCCAGCAGCTTACGGGGCGGGATAGGAGAGACCCAGTACTTC	CASSLRGGIGETQYF
TRBJ1-1	.	.	TRBV5-1	TGCGCCAGCAGCTTAGAGCAGGGGCTCGGCACTGAAGCTTTCTTT	CASSLEQGLGTEAFF
TRBJ1-2	.	TRBD1	TRBV4-1	TGCGCCAGCAGCCAAGAGACAGGGACTCGAGGTGGCTACACCTTC	CASSQETGTRGGYTF
TRBJ2-5	once	.	TRBV7-6	TGTGCCAGCAGCTTAGGGGTAGGGGAGACCCAGTACTTC	CASSLGVGETQYF
TRBJ2-1	.	.	TRBV27	TGTGCCAGCAGTTGGGGACCCTCGGGCTCCTACAATGAGCAGTTCTTC	CASSWGPSGSYNEQFF
TRBJ2-5	.	.	TRBV10-3	TGTGCCACCGCCGTAGCTGGAGTACGAGAGACCCAGTACTTC	CATAVAGVRETQYF
TRBJ1-5	.	.	TRBV6-1	TGTGCCAGCAGTCTACAGGGCTTACAGCCCCAGCATTTT	CASSLQGLQPQHF
TRBJ2-7	.	TRBD1	TRBV28	TGTGCCAGCAGTCCGGTTAAGTATGGACAGGATCTCTCCTACGAGCAGTACTTC	CASSPVKYGQDLSYEQYF
TRBJ1-5	once	TRBD1	TRBV5-5	TGTGCCAGCAGCCGGGGACAGGGCACCGCGGACAATCAGCCCCAGCATTTT	CASSRGQGTADNQPQHF
TRBJ2-7	.	TRBD2	TRBV4-1	TGCGCCAGCAGCCAAGTACGCGGGGGATCCTACGAGCAGTACTTC	CASSQVRGGSYEQYF
TRBJ2-5	once	.	TRBV10-3	TGTGCCATCAGTGCTGGGCGGGATCAAGAGACCCAGTACTTC	CAISAGRDQETQYF
TRBJ2-2	.	.	TRBV7-9	TGTGCCAGCAGCTTAGAGATACACGCGAACACCGGGGAGCTGTTTTTT	CASSLEIHANTGELFF
TRBJ2-1	.	TRBD2	TRBV19	TGTGCCAGTAGTATTAGTATCACCGGGACTAGCGGGACTTCGTTCTTC	CASSISITGTSGTSFF
TRBJ2-7	.	TRBD1	TRBV30	TGTGCCTGGAGTCCGGACAGGGGGCCTAGGCAGTACTTC	CAWSPDRGPRQYF
TRBJ2-6	.	.	TRBV19	TGTGCCAGTAGTATAGCTGAGGCCAACGTCCTGACTTTC	CASSIAEANVLTF
TRBJ1-2	.	.	TRBV4-1	TGCGCCAGCAGCCCGAACTTCCCTACAGGGGGCTACACCTTC	CASSPNFPTGGYTF